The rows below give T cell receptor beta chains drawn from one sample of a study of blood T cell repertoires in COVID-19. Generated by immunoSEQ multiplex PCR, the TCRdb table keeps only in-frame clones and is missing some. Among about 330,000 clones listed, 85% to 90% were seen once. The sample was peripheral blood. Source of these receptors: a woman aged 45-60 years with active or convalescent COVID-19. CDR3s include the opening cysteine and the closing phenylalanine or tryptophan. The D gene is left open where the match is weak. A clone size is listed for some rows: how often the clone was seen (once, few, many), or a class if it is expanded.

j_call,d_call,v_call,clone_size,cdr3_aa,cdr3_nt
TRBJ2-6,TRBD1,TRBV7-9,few,CASSQTGAGANVLTF,TGTGCCAGCAGCCAGACAGGGGCTGGGGCCAACGTCCTGACTTTC
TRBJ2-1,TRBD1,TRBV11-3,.,CASSLGRGNNEQFF,TGTGCCAGCAGCTTAGGCAGGGGGAACAATGAGCAGTTCTTC
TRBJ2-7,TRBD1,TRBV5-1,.,CASSLGGTGTAKSSYEQYF,TGCGCCAGCAGCTTGGGGGGCACCGGGACAGCTAAAAGCTCCTACGAGCAGTACTTC
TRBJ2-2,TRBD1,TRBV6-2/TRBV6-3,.,CASSTGTGGKANTGELFF,TGTGCCAGCAGCACCGGGACAGGGGGTAAGGCGAACACCGGGGAGCTGTTTTTT
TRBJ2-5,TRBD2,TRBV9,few,CASSGTSGGGETQYF,TGTGCCAGCAGCGGGACTAGCGGGGGTGGAGAGACCCAGTACTTC
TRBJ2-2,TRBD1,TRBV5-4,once,CASSLAKGARDTGELFF,TGTGCCAGCAGCTTGGCCAAGGGGGCGAGAGACACCGGGGAGCTGTTTTTT
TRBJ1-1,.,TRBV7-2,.,CASSRKGGPETEAFF,TGTGCCAGCAGCCGTAAGGGGGGGCCGGAAACTGAAGCTTTCTTT
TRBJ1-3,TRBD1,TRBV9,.,CASSATGLQSGNTIYF,TGTGCCAGCAGCGCGACAGGGCTACAATCTGGAAACACCATATATTTT
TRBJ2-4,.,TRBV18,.,CASSPNLQTLAKNIQYF,TGTGCCAGCTCACCCAATCTACAGACGTTAGCCAAAAACATTCAGTACTTC
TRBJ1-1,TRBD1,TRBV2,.,CASSRTGKNTEAFF,TGTGCCAGCTCCCGGACAGGGAAGAACACTGAAGCTTTCTTT
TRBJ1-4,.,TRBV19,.,CASSIWGHDEKLFF,TGTGCCAGTAGTATCTGGGGGCATGATGAAAAACTGTTTTTT
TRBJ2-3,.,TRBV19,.,CASSWTGSYTDTQYF,TGTGCCAGTAGTTGGACGGGATCATACACAGATACGCAGTATTTT
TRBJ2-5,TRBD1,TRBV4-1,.,CASSRGQGAFGETQYF,TGCGCCAGCAGTCGGGGACAGGGGGCTTTCGGAGAGACCCAGTACTTC